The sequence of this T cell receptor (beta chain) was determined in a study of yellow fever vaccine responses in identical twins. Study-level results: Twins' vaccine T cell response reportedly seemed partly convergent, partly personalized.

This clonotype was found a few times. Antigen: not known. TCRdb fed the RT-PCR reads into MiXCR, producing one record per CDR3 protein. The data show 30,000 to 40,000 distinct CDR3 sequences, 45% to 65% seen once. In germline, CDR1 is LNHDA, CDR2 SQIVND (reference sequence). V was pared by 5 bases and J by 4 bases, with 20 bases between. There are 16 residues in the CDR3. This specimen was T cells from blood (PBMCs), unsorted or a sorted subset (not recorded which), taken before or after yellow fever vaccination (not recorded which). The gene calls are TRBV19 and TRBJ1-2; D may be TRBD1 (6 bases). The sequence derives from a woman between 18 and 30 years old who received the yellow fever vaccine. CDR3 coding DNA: TGTGCCAGTAGTCTTTCGACAGGCCAAAGAGGCTATGGCTACACCTTC. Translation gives CASSLSTGQRGYGYTF.